These T cell receptor beta chains were read from a single sample in a study of blood T cell repertoires in COVID-19. The protocol was immunoSEQ multiplex PCR, while the TCRdb copy is restricted to in-frame clones and leaves out a portion. The sample yields 330,000 or so clones, approximately 89% seen once. Sequencing was carried out using peripheral blood. The receptors shown here come from a woman aged 55-69 years with COVID-19, enrolled during active disease. The CDR3 runs from the conserved cysteine through the conserved F or W. Each record gives: J gene, CDR3 length, clone size, V gene, D gene, CDR3 protein, CDR3 DNA. The D gene is left open where the match is weak. A clone size is listed for some rows: how often the clone was seen (once, few, many), or a class if it is expanded.

>TRBJ2-2|13|-|TRBV6-6|TRBD1
CASTIQGTGELFF
TGTGCCAGCACCATACAGGGGACCGGGGAGCTGTTTTTT
>TRBJ1-2|15|-|TRBV25-1|TRBD1
CASSENPGTGFGYTF
TGTGCCAGCAGTGAAAATCCCGGGACAGGGTTTGGCTACACCTTC
>TRBJ2-7|16|-|TRBV28|-
CASLPEVAGATYEQYF
TGTGCCAGCCTCCCGGAGGTGGCGGGGGCCACCTACGAGCAGTACTTC
>TRBJ1-2|15|-|TRBV6-1|-
CASTPGQGFNYGYTF
TGTGCCAGCACCCCAGGGCAGGGATTTAACTATGGCTACACCTTC
>TRBJ1-5|13|-|TRBV5-6|TRBD1
CASSWDRGQPQHF
TGTGCCAGCAGTTGGGACAGGGGGCAGCCCCAGCATTTT
>TRBJ1-4|16|-|TRBV18|-
CASSPSSGATNEKLFF
TGTGCCAGCTCACCGAGCTCGGGGGCAACTAATGAAAAACTGTTTTTT
>TRBJ2-3|14|-|TRBV19|-
CASSIAGSTDTQYF
TGTGCCAGTAGTATTGCGGGTAGCACAGATACGCAGTATTTT
>TRBJ1-4|12|-|TRBV12-3/TRBV12-4|-
CASSFGSEKLFF
TGTGCCAGCAGTTTCGGGAGTGAAAAACTGTTTTTT
>TRBJ2-1|15|-|TRBV9|-
CASSVAGLSYNEQFF
TGTGCCAGCAGCGTAGCTGGACTATCCTACAATGAGCAGTTCTTC
>TRBJ2-1|11|-|TRBV7-3|-
CASSPGDEQFF
TGTGCCAGCAGCCCGGGAGACGAGCAGTTCTTC
>TRBJ2-7|12|-|TRBV29-1|TRBD1
CSVANRGPEQYF
TGCAGCGTTGCTAACAGGGGTCCCGAGCAGTACTTC
>TRBJ2-7|12|-|TRBV30|TRBD2
CACRTSFYEQYF
TGTGCCTGTAGGACTAGTTTCTACGAGCAGTACTTC
>TRBJ2-7|16|-|TRBV23-1|TRBD1
CASSPTGGRMSYEQYF
TGCGCCAGCAGTCCGACAGGGGGTAGGATGTCCTACGAGCAGTACTTC
>TRBJ1-5|15|-|TRBV2|TRBD1
CASSWTGVGGQPQHF
TGTGCCAGCAGTTGGACAGGGGTCGGGGGCCAGCCCCAGCATTTT
>TRBJ2-7|18|-|TRBV4-1|-
CASSQDKGMAGWFHEQYF
TGCGCCAGCAGCCAAGATAAGGGGATGGCAGGGTGGTTCCACGAGCAGTACTTC
>TRBJ1-2|13|-|TRBV19|-
CASSAQGNYGYTF
TGTGCCAGTAGTGCGCAGGGGAACTATGGCTACACCTTC
>TRBJ1-3|15|-|TRBV5-1|TRBD1
CASSVTGAGGNTIYF
TGCGCCAGCAGCGTGACAGGGGCAGGTGGAAACACCATATATTTT
>TRBJ2-3|15|-|TRBV7-3|-
CASSFGGTSTDTQYF
TGTGCCAGCAGCTTCGGGGGAACTAGCACAGATACGCAGTATTTT
>TRBJ2-1|14|-|TRBV9|TRBD1
CASTAGTGGSEQFF
TGTGCCAGCACCGCCGGGACAGGGGGTAGTGAGCAGTTCTTC
>TRBJ2-2|16|-|TRBV5-1|TRBD2
CASSLVRGGAAGELFF
TGCGCCAGCAGCCTGGTCCGCGGGGGGGCCGCCGGGGAGCTGTTTTTT
>TRBJ2-5|11|-|TRBV19|-
CASRDRGTQYF
TGTGCCAGTAGGGACAGAGGGACCCAGTACTTC
>TRBJ1-2|12|-|TRBV6-5|TRBD1
CASSSAGGGYTF
TGTGCCAGCAGTTCCGCAGGGGGTGGCTACACCTTC
>TRBJ2-7|14|-|TRBV10-3|TRBD1
CAIRSPGQGIEQYF
TGTGCCATCAGGTCTCCCGGACAGGGGATCGAGCAGTACTTC
>TRBJ1-2|15|-|TRBV6-5|TRBD1
CASSRIQGIDYGYTF
TGTGCCAGCAGTAGGATACAGGGGATCGACTATGGCTACACCTTC
>TRBJ2-3|17|-|TRBV14|TRBD2
CASSQAPLAGGSDTQYF
TGTGCCAGCAGCCAAGCCCCGCTAGCGGGGGGTTCAGATACGCAGTATTTT
>TRBJ1-1|14|few|TRBV14|TRBD1
CASSPQGANTEAFF
TGTGCCAGCAGCCCACAGGGGGCCAACACTGAAGCTTTCTTT
>TRBJ1-4|13|-|TRBV18|TRBD1
CASSAGQNEKLFF
TGTGCCAGCTCAGCGGGACAGAACGAAAAACTGTTTTTT
>TRBJ2-1|13|-|TRBV7-9|-
CASSLGAVGEQFF
TGTGCCAGCAGCTTAGGGGCAGTTGGTGAGCAGTTCTTC
>TRBJ1-4|18|-|TRBV2|TRBD1
CASSDRGQGARLAEKLFF
TGTGCCAGCAGTGATCGAGGACAGGGCGCTCGCTTGGCCGAAAAACTGTTTTTT
>TRBJ1-1|16|-|TRBV5-1|TRBD1
CASREGQMRPNTEAFF
TGCGCCAGCAGGGAGGGACAGATGAGACCGAACACTGAAGCTTTCTTT
>TRBJ1-5|13|-|TRBV27|TRBD1
CASRGQGRQPQHF
TGTGCCAGCAGGGGACAGGGTCGTCAGCCCCAGCATTTT
>TRBJ1-1|12|-|TRBV19|-
CASSHGGTEAFF
TGTGCCAGCTCCCACGGGGGGACTGAAGCTTTCTTT
>TRBJ2-2|14|-|TRBV15|-
CATGPGFDTGELFF
TGTGCCACAGGACCAGGGTTCGACACCGGGGAGCTGTTTTTT
>TRBJ1-3|15|-|TRBV5-1|-
CASSPGQTSGNTIYF
TGCGCCAGCAGCCCAGGACAGACCTCTGGAAACACCATATATTTT
>TRBJ1-5|14|-|TRBV18|TRBD1
CASSTAGGNQPQHF
TGTGCCAGCTCGACGGCAGGGGGTAATCAGCCCCAGCATTTT
>TRBJ1-1|13|few|TRBV19|-
CASSTGSYTEAFF
TGTGCCAGTAGTACCGGGTCCTACACTGAAGCTTTCTTT
>TRBJ1-5|18|once|TRBV21-1|-
CASSRITGQGSGNQPQHF
TGTGCCAGCAGCCGGATAACGGGACAGGGGAGCGGCAATCAGCCCCAGCATTTT
>TRBJ1-3|14|-|TRBV18|-
CASSTGYSGNTIYF
TGTGCCAGCTCAACAGGATACTCTGGAAACACCATATATTTT
>TRBJ2-7|14|-|TRBV6-5|TRBD1
CASSIGTGRREQYF
TGTGCCAGCAGTATAGGGACAGGGCGGCGCGAGCAGTACTTC
>TRBJ1-4|15|once|TRBV18|-
CASSPLGAANEKLFF
TGTGCCAGCTCACCCTTGGGGGCAGCTAATGAAAAACTGTTTTTT
>TRBJ1-3|15|once|TRBV29-1|TRBD1
CSVEDGTGAGNTIYF
TGCAGCGTTGAAGATGGGACAGGGGCTGGAAACACCATATATTTT
>TRBJ1-2|15|once|TRBV7-9|-
CASSLVRESTRGYTF
TGTGCCAGCAGCTTGGTCAGGGAATCAACGAGGGGCTACACCTTC
>TRBJ1-5|13|-|TRBV3-1/TRBV3-2|TRBD1
CASSGQVSQPQHF
TGTGCCAGCAGCGGACAGGTTTCGCAGCCCCAGCATTTT
>TRBJ1-2|10|-|TRBV6-5|TRBD1
CASHRGCYTF
TGTGCCAGCCACAGGGGTTGCTACACCTTC
>TRBJ1-1|14|few|TRBV11-2|-
CASSLGQANTEAFF
TGTGCCAGCAGCCTTGGGCAGGCGAACACTGAAGCTTTCTTT
>TRBJ1-1|14|-|TRBV19|-
CASSGPWQNTEAFF
TGTGCCAGTAGTGGGCCGTGGCAGAACACTGAAGCTTTCTTT
>TRBJ1-5|15|-|TRBV18|-
CASSPRGGKNQPQHF
TGTGCCAGCTCACCAAGGGGGGGCAAGAATCAGCCCCAGCATTTT
>TRBJ1-2|14|once|TRBV27|TRBD1
CASSFRTGKGGYTF
TGTGCCAGCAGTTTCAGGACAGGGAAGGGCGGCTACACCTTC
>TRBJ1-4|14|-|TRBV5-8|-
CASSLASVNEKLFF
TGTGCCAGCAGCTTGGCCTCTGTAAATGAAAAACTGTTTTTT
>TRBJ1-5|17|-|TRBV15|-
CATSRGGGSGGNQPQHF
TGTGCCACCAGCAGAGGCGGGGGGTCGGGGGGCAATCAGCCCCAGCATTTT
>TRBJ2-5|19|-|TRBV5-4|TRBD2
CASSLGFDSGGPLQETQYF
TGTGCCAGCAGCTTGGGGTTCGATAGCGGGGGCCCTCTCCAAGAGACCCAGTACTTC
>TRBJ2-7|14|-|TRBV18|TRBD1
CASSPRQGAGEQYF
TGTGCCAGCTCACCACGGCAGGGGGCTGGCGAGCAGTACTTC
>TRBJ2-2|14|-|TRBV7-9|-
CASSLVSPSGELFF
TGTGCCAGCAGCTTAGTAAGCCCATCCGGGGAGCTGTTTTTT
>TRBJ2-3|14|-|TRBV5-6|-
CASRETGVTDTQYF
TGTGCCAGCAGAGAAACGGGGGTCACAGATACGCAGTATTTT